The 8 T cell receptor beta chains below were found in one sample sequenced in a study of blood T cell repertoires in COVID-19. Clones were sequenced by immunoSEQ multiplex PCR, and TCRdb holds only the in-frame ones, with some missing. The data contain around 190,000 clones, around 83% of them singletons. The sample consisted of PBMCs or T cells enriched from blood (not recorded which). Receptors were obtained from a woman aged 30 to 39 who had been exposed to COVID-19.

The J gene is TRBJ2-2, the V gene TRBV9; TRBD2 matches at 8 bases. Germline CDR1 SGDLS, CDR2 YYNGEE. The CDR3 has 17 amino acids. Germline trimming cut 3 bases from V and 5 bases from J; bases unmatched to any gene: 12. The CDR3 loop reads CASSDGSSGVFTGELFF. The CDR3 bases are TGTGCCAGCAGCGATGGGAGTAGCGGGGTTTTTACCGGGGAGCTGTTTTTT.

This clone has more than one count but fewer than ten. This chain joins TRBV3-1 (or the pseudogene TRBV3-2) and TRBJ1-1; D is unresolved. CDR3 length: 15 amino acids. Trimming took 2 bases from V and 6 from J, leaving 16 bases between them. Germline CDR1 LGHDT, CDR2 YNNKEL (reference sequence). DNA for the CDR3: TGTGCCAGCAGCCAAATTCAGATGGGTGGAGCTGAAGCTTTCTTT. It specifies CASSQIQMGGAEAFF.

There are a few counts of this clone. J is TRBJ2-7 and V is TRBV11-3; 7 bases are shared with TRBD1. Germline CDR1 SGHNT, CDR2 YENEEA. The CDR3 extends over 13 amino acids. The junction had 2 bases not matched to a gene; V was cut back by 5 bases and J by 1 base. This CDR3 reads CASSKGQSYEQYF. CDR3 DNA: TGTGCCAGCAGCAAGGGACAGTCCTACGAGCAGTACTTC. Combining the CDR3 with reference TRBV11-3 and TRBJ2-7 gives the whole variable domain EAGVVQSPRYKIIEKKQPVAFWCNPISGHNTLYWYLQNLGQGPELLIRYENEEAVDDSQLPKDRFSAERLKGVDSTLKIQPAELGDSAVYLCASSKGQSYEQYFGPGTRLTVT.

CDR3 sequence (DNA): TGTGCCAGCAGCTGGGCCTCCTCTGGAAACACCATATATTTT. This codes for CASSWASSGNTIYF. The V call is TRBV7-9, the J call TRBJ1-3; D call uncertain. The ends were cut back, 4 bases at V and 0 bases at J, with 7 bases in the middle. The germline V gene has CDR1 SEHNR and CDR2 FQNEAQ (reference sequence). The CDR3 runs to 14 residues.

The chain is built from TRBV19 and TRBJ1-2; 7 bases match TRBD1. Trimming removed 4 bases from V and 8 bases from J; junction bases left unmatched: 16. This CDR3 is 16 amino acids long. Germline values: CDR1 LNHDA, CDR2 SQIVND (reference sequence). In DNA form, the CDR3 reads TGTGCCAGTAGTAAAAGGAGAACGGCAGGGGGATTGGGCTACACCTTC. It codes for CASSKRRTAGGLGYTF.

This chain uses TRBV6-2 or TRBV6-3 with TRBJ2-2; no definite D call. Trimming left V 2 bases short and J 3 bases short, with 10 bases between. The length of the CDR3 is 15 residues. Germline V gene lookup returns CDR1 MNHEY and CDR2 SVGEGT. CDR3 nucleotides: TGTGCCAGCAGTTACGCATCAGCGTACACCGGGGAGCTGTTTTTT. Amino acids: CASSYASAYTGELFF.

The CDR3 protein is CASRHGLGQGNYGYTF. DNA for the CDR3: TGTGCCAGCAGACACGGCCTGGGACAGGGCAACTATGGCTACACCTTC. V is TRBV3-1 (or the pseudogene TRBV3-2) and J is TRBJ1-2; 9 bases fit TRBD1. Germline assignment: CDR1 LGHDT and CDR2 YNNKEL (reference sequence). CDR3 length: 16 residues. The V segment lost 6 bases and the J segment 2 bases; nucleotides outside the gene matches: 10.

CDR3 loop: CASRDRVPYEQYF. The CDR3 DNA follows: TGCGCCAGCAGGGACAGGGTCCCCTACGAGCAGTACTTC. The chain combines TRBV10-2 with TRBJ2-7; 8 bases line up with TRBD1. Unmatched junction bases numbered 3, after V lost 6 bases and J lost 2 bases. The germline CDR1 and CDR2 sequences are WSHSY and SAAADI. The CDR3 is 13 residues long.